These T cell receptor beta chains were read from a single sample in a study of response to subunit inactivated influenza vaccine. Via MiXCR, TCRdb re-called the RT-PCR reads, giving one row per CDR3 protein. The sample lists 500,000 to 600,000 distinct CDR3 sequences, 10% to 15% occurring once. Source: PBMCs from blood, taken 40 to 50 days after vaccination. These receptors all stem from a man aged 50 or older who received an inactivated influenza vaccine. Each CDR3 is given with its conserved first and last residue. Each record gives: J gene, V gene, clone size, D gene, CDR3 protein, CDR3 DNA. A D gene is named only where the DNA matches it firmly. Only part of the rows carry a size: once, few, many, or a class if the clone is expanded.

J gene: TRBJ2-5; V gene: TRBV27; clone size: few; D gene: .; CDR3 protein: CASSLFYRQETQYF; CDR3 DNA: TGTGCCAGCAGTTTATTCTACAGGCAAGAGACCCAGTACTTC
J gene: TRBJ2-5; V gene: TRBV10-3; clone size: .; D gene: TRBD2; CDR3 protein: CAISDRVSGGQRQETQYF; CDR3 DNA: TGTGCCATCAGTGACCGTGTTAGCGGGGGACAAAGACAAGAGACCCAGTACTTC
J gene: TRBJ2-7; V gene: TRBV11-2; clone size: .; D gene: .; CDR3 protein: CASSLVGRGTYSYEQYF; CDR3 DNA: TGTGCCAGCAGCTTAGTTGGGCGCGGGACCTACTCCTACGAGCAGTACTTC
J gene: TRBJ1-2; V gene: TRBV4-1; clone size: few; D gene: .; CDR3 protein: CASSQDSRQGYGYTF; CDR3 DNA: TGCGCCAGCAGCCAAGATTCTAGGCAGGGCTATGGCTACACCTTC
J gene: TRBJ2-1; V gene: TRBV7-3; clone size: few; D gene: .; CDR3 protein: CASSSLNPNEQFF; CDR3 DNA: TGTGCCAGCAGCTCGCTTAATCCGAATGAGCAGTTCTTC
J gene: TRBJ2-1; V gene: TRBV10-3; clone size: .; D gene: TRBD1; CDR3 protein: CAISRTGQSNEQFF; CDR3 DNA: TGTGCCATCAGCAGGACAGGGCAGAGCAATGAGCAGTTCTTC
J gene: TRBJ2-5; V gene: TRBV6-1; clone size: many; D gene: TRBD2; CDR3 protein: CATRRTSGRPEETQYF; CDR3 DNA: TGTGCCACCCGACGGACTAGCGGGAGACCGGAAGAGACCCAGTACTTC
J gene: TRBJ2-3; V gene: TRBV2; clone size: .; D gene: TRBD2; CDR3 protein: CATQSRGGTDTQYF; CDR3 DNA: TGTGCCACCCAGTCCCGCGGGGGAACAGATACGCAGTATTTT
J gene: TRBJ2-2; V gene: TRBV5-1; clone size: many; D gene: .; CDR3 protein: CASSVSGNTGELFF; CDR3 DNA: TGCGCCAGCAGCGTTAGCGGGAACACCGGGGAGCTGTTTTTT
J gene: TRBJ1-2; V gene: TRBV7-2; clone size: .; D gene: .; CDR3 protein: CASSPATGSYTF; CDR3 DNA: TGTGCCAGCAGCCCTGCGACAGGAAGCTACACCTTC
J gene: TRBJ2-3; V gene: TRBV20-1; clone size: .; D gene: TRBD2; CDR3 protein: CCAAAPSGVSTDTQYF; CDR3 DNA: TGCTGTGCTGCTGCCCCCAGCGGGGTTAGCACAGATACGCAGTATTTT
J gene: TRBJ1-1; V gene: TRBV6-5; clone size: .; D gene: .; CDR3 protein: CASSHTASEAFF; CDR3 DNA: TGTGCCAGCAGTCATACAGCATCTGAAGCTTTCTTT
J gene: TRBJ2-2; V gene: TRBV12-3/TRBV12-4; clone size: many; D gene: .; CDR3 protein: CASSLGASGELFF; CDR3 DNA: TGTGCCAGCAGTTTAGGGGCGTCCGGGGAGCTGTTTTTT
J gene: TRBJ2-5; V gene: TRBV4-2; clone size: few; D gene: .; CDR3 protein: CASSQDGPGGYQETQYF; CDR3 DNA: TGTGCCAGCAGCCAAGACGGTCCCGGGGGTTACCAAGAGACCCAGTACTTC
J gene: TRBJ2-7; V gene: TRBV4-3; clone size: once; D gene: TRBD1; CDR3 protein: CASSQYYSGQGVYEQYF; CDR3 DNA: TGCGCCAGCAGCCAATACTATTCGGGACAGGGTGTCTACGAGCAGTACTTC
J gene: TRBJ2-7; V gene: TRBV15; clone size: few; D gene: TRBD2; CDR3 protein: CATSVGRRLAGVTIPYEQYF; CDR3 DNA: TGTGCCACCAGTGTGGGCCGTCGGCTAGCGGGAGTTACGATTCCCTACGAGCAGTACTTC
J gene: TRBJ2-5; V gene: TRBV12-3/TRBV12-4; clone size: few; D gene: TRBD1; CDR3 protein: CASTLRDRGRGTQYF; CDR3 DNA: TGTGCCAGCACGCTCCGGGACAGGGGGCGCGGGACCCAGTACTTC
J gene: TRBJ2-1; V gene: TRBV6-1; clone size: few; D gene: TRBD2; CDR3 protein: CASSGAGGPTNEQFF; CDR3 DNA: TGTGCCAGCAGTGGAGCGGGAGGGCCCACCAATGAGCAGTTCTTC
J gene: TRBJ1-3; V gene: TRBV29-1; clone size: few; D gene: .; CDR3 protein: CSVSGNSGNTIYF; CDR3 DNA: TGCAGCGTTTCAGGGAATTCTGGAAACACCATATATTTT
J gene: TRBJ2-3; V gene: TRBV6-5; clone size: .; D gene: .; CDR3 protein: CASSYSNRVYADTQYF; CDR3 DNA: TGTGCCAGCAGTTACTCGAACAGGGTGTATGCGGATACGCAGTATTTT
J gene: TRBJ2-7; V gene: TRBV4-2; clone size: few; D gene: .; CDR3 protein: CASSQNPTLRGHEQYF; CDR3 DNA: TGTGCCAGCAGCCAAAACCCAACCCTTAGGGGCCACGAGCAGTACTTC
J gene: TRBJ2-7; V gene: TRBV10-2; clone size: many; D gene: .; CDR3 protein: CASRGGSGNYEQYF; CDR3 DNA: TGCGCCAGCAGAGGGGGTTCAGGGAACTACGAGCAGTACTTC
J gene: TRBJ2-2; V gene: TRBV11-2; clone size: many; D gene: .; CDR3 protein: CASSLGGRELFF; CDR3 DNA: TGTGCCAGCAGCTTAGGGGGACGGGAGCTGTTTTTT
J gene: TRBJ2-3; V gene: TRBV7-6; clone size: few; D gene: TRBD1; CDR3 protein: CASSRGGWTDTQYF; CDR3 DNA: TGTGCCAGCAGCAGAGGGGGCTGGACAGATACGCAGTATTTT
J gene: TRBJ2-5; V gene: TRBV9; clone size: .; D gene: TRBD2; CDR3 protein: CASSVGQGPGLAGETQYF; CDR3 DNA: TGTGCCAGCAGCGTAGGACAGGGTCCGGGACTAGCGGGAGAGACCCAGTACTTC
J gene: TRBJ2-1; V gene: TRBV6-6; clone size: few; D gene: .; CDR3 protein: CASSYSGDEQFF; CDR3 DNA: TGTGCCAGCAGTTACTCGGGGGATGAGCAGTTCTTC
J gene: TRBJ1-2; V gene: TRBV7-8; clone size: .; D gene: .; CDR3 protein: CASSLGSGANYGYTF; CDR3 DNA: TGTGCCAGCAGCTTAGGGTCTGGGGCTAACTATGGCTACACCTTC
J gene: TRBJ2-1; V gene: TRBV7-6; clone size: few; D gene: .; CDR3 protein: CASSLAVGGASYNEQFF; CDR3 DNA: TGTGCCAGCAGCTTAGCGGTAGGCGGGGCCTCCTACAATGAGCAGTTCTTC
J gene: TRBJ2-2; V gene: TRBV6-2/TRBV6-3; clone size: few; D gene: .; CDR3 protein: CASSPHEGVGELFF; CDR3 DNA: TGTGCCAGCAGCCCCCACGAAGGGGTCGGGGAGCTGTTTTTT
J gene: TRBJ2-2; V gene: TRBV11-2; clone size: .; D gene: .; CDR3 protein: CASSSPRAGLTGELFF; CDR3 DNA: TGTGCCAGCAGCTCCCCCCGAGCAGGGCTGACCGGGGAGCTGTTTTTT
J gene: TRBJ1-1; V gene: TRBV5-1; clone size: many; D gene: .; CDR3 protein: CASSRDTNTEAFF; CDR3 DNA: TGCGCCAGCAGCCGGGACACCAACACTGAAGCTTTCTTT
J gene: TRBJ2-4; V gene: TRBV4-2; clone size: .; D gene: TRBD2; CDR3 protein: CASSQDYSGRNIQYF; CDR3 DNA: TGTGCCAGCAGCCAAGATTACAGCGGGAGGAACATTCAGTACTTC
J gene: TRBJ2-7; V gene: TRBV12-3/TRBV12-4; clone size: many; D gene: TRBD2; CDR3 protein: CASSFIGLGWEQYF; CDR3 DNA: TGTGCCAGCAGTTTCATCGGACTAGGGTGGGAGCAGTACTTC
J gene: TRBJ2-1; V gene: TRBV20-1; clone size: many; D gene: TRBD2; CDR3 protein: CSARGLAGGQNEQFF; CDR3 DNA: TGCAGTGCTAGAGGCCTAGCGGGAGGACAGAATGAGCAGTTCTTC
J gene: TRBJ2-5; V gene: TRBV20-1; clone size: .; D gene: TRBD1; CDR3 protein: CSAPGQGAGETQYF; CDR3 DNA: TGCAGTGCCCCAGGACAGGGGGCAGGGGAGACCCAGTACTTC
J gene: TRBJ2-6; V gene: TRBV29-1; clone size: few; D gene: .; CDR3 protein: CSVGQGSSGANVLTF; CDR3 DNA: TGCAGCGTTGGGCAGGGGAGCTCTGGGGCCAACGTCCTGACTTTC
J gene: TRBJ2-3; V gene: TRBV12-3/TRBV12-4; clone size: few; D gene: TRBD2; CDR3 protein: CASSFSAGGPDTQYF; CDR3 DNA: TGTGCCAGCAGTTTTTCGGCGGGAGGTCCAGATACGCAGTATTTT
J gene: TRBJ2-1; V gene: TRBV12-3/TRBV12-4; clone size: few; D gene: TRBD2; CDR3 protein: CASSLSSGRAYDF; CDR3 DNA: TGTGCCAGCAGTTTAAGCAGCGGGAGAGCCTATGACTTC
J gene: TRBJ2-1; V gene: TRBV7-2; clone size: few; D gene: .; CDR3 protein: CASSRGEGGLQFF; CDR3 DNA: TGTGCCAGCAGTCGCGGGGAGGGGGGACTTCAGTTCTTC
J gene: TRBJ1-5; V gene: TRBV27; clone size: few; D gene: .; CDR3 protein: CASSLKLPGLSNQPQHF; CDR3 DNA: TGTGCCAGCTCTCTTAAGCTCCCCGGGTTAAGCAATCAGCCCCAGCATTTT
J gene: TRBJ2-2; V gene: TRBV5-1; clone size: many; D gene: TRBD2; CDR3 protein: CASSPRTGLAGTIANTGELFF; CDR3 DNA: TGCGCCAGCAGCCCACGGACGGGACTAGCGGGGACCATCGCGAACACCGGGGAGCTGTTTTTT